The clone carrying this T cell receptor beta chain was recorded at least ten times. Its antigen remains unknown. The read terminates 3 residues ahead of where the CDR3 ends, so the germline J gene completes it. The data were obtained in a study of T cell clonality in common variable immunodeficiency. Study results and limitations: What drives increased CVID clonality needs T cell subpopulation sequencing.

The CDR3 has 13 amino acids. Trimming took off 7 bases at V and 2 bases at J, with 12 bases between the two ends. Germline V CDR1 and CDR2: SGHRS, YFSETQ. Equal genomic DNA amounts from CVID and control samples were sequenced. Profiled with immunoSEQ multiplex PCR; TCRdb holds only in-frame clones, not every one. This sample shows 30,000 to 40,000 clones and no singletons; roughly a tenth rests with the ten largest. Sequencing was done on a sample of peripheral blood mononuclear cells. The sequence was obtained from a person aged 18 to 70 in good health. The chain combines TRBV5-1 with TRBJ1-1; maybe TRBD1 (5 bases). The sequenced part of the CDR3 DNA is TGCGCCAGCGGGGAGGGGACTAACACTGAA. Translation: CASGEGTNTE. The entire CDR3 reads CASGEGTNTEAFF.